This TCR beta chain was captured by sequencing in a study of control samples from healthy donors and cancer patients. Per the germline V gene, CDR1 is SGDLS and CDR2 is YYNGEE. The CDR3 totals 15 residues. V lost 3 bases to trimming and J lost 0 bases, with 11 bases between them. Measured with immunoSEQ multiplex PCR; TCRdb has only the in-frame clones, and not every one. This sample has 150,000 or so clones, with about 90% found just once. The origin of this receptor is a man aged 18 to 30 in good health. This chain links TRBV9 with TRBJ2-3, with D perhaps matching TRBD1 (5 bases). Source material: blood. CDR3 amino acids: CASSETDSSTDTQYF. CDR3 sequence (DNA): TGTGCCAGCAGCGAGACAGATTCTAGCACAGATACGCAGTATTTT.